This T cell receptor (beta chain) is drawn from a study of beta chain features in type 1 diabetes. The authors reverse transcribed all of the isolated RNA, so sequencing captured expressed TCRB transcripts. TCRdb's table, derived via immunoSEQ multiplex PCR, lists solely in-frame clones and lacks some. The sample shows some 150,000 clones, around an eighth of them seen only once. V dropped 6 bases and J dropped 7 bases, with 12 bases sitting between them. CDR3 length: 13 residues. Germline-derived CDR1 and CDR2 are MNHEY and SVGAGI. General study points: In comparison with healthy donors, patients had naive, central memory and Treg TCRB repertoires that appeared more similar. Shortening that was moderate but significant affected the TCRB CDR3s of Type 1 diabetes patients in all four CD4+ subsets.

This clone was observed a handful of times. Its target is unknown. The sample carries other DNA sequences with the same CDR3. This chain joins TRBV6-5 and TRBJ1-4; D is perhaps TRBD1 (5 bases). This clonotype was obtained from a man between 18 and 29 years old with type 1 diabetes. The source material was central memory CD4+ T cells from blood. This CDR3 reads CASSRGQGEKLFF. The CDR3 DNA reads as TGTGCCAGCAGCCGAGGACAAGGTGAAAAACTGTTTTTT.